The 16 T cell receptor beta chains below all came from one sample that was sequenced in a study of OX40 agonist ivuxolimab in advanced cancers. Repertoires were generated with immunoSEQ multiplex PCR, while TCRdb's copy carries only in-frame clones and drops some. The table has 35,000 to 45,000 clones, 74% seen once. The sample consisted of CD4+ or CD8+ T cells sorted from blood, taken in a trial of the OX40 agonist ivuxolimab. The receptors come from an adult with an advanced solid tumor such as melanoma, head and neck, liver or kidney cancer.

The chain uses TRBV19 and TRBJ1-2; D gene unclear. The CDR3 sequence is 15 residues long. Germline V gene lookup returns CDR1 LNHDA and CDR2 SQIVND (reference sequence). Trimming cost V 3 bases and J 0 bases, with 11 bases left between them. In nucleotides, the CDR3 is TGTGCCAGTAGTATTGGGCAGAAAGCTAACTATGGCTACACCTTC. As protein: CASSIGQKANYGYTF.

This CDR3 is CASSFLPISGNTIYF. The CDR3 bases are TGTGCCAGCAGCTTCTTACCCATCTCTGGAAACACCATATATTTT. The chain is built from TRBV13 and TRBJ1-3; no definite D call. The V and J ends lost 3 bases and 0 bases respectively, with 9 bases between them. The germline V gene has CDR1 PRHDT and CDR2 FYEKMQ (reference sequence). The length of the CDR3 is 15 residues. The entire variable domain, with the rest obtained from reference TRBV13 and TRBJ1-3, is as follows: AAGVIQSPRHLIKEKRETATLKCYPIPRHDTVYWYQQGPGQDPQFLISFYEKMQSDKGSIPDRFSAQQFSDYHSELNMSSLELGDSALYFCASSFLPISGNTIYFGEGSWLTVV.

This rearrangement joins TRBV6-5 to TRBJ2-1; a weak D match, TRBD1 (5 bases). CDR1 and CDR2 from the germline V gene are MNHEY and SVGAGI. The CDR3 spans 16 residues. Trimming cost V 4 bases and J 2 bases, with 15 bases left between them. Here the CDR3 reads CASSSSSGATYNEQFF. The CDR3 region has the DNA TGTGCCAGCAGTTCCTCAAGTGGGGCAACCTACAATGAGCAGTTCTTC.

The chain combines TRBV5-1 with TRBJ2-3; D remains unclear. Trimming pared 3 bases from V and 0 bases from J, leaving 14 bases between. The CDR3 is 16 residues long. The germline V gene encodes CDR1 SGHRS and CDR2 YFSETQ. The CDR3: CASSYSPDTSTDTQYF. The CDR3 DNA reads TGCGCCAGCAGCTATAGTCCAGACACAAGCACAGATACGCAGTATTTT. Filled out from reference TRBV5-1 and TRBJ2-3, the complete variable domain reads KAGVTQTPRYLIKTRGQQVTLSCSPISGHRSVSWYQQTPGQGLQFLFEYFSETQRNKGNFPGRFSGRQFSNSRSEMNVSTLELGDSALYLCASSYSPDTSTDTQYFGPGTRLTVL.

This chain uses TRBV6-5 with TRBJ1-2; a possible D gene is TRBD1 (6 bases). CDR1 and CDR2 from the germline V gene are MNHEY and SVGAGI. The V gene lost 8 bases and the J gene lost 8 bases, with 12 bases spanning the gap. The CDR3 contains 11 residues. The CDR3 reads CASGGRRGYTF. CDR3 nucleotide sequence: TGTGCCAGCGGGGGGCGGAGAGGCTACACCTTC.

The V and J genes are TRBV5-1 and TRBJ1-4; TRBD1 is a possible D gene (6 bases). This CDR3 comprises 14 residues. V lost 6 bases to trimming and J lost 5 bases, with 14 bases between them. Per germline, CDR1 SGHRS and CDR2 YFSETQ. The CDR3 is CASKVEQGNEKLFF. For the CDR3, the DNA is TGCGCCAGCAAGGTCGAGCAGGGGAATGAAAAACTGTTTTTT.

The chain recombines TRBV7-9 with TRBJ2-1; 10 positions match TRBD2. The CDR3 spans 14 residues. The V gene end was trimmed by 3 bases and the J gene end by 6 bases; junction bases not matched to a gene: 2. Per germline, CDR1 SEHNR and CDR2 FQNEAQ (reference sequence). CDR3 sequence: CASSFSGGSNEQFF. In nucleotides, the CDR3 is TGTGCCAGCAGCTTTAGCGGGGGGTCCAATGAGCAGTTCTTC.

The chain recombines TRBV6-1 with TRBJ1-5, with 7 positions matching TRBD1. The germline V gene has CDR1 MNHNS and CDR2 SASEGT. The trim removed 6 bases at V and 0 bases at J, leaving 5 bases unmatched. The CDR3 has 15 amino acids. The CDR3 protein is CASRLGQVSNQPQHF. CDR3 in DNA: TGTGCCAGCAGATTAGGACAGGTTAGCAATCAGCCCCAGCATTTT.

This clone appeared once. The chain links TRBV27 to TRBJ2-2, with 16 bases fitting TRBD2. V was clipped by 2 bases and J by 4 bases; unmatched bases: 7. Per germline, CDR1 MNHEY and CDR2 SMNVEV (reference sequence). The CDR3 contains 19 residues. CDR3 loop: CASSLRGLAGGPSTGELFF. The CDR3 DNA reads as TGTGCCAGCAGTTTAAGGGGACTAGCGGGGGGGCCGAGCACCGGGGAGCTGTTTTTT.

Only a few counts were recorded for this clone. The V call is TRBV7-2, the J call TRBJ2-7; 13 nucleotides agree with TRBD2. This CDR3 region has 16 residues. V trimming: 0 bases; J trimming: 7 bases; junction bases outside the gene matches: 6. CDR1 SGHTA and CDR2 FQGNSA come from the germline V gene. The CDR3 DNA reads TGTGCCAGCAGCTTAGCCGGGACTAGCGGGGCCAGGGAGCAGTACTTC. Protein: CASSLAGTSGAREQYF.

This chain links TRBV30 with TRBJ2-5, with 7 bases that match TRBD1. V lost 1 base and J lost 7; bases outside the gene matches: 0. The germline CDR1 and CDR2 sequences are GTSNPN and SVGIG (reference sequence). The CDR3 contains 11 residues. The CDR3 nucleotides are TGTGCCTGGAGTGGGACAGGGACCCAGTACTTC. Translating gives CAWSGTGTQYF.

Sample share makes this clone medium-sized (0.01 to 0.1%). The rearrangement links TRBV29-1 to TRBJ1-1; weak D call: TRBD1 (5 bases). Trimming took 6 bases from V and 3 from J, leaving 14 bases between them. From germline, CDR1 is SQVTM and CDR2 ANQGSEA. This CDR3 has 13 residues. The CDR3 spells CSVNVGRDTEAFF. The DNA of the CDR3 is TGCAGCGTAAATGTGGGACGGGACACTGAAGCTTTCTTT.

In its sample, this clone was seen a few times. The chain has TRBV2 and TRBJ1-1; D is uncertain. The germline CDR1 and CDR2 sequences are SNHLY and FYNNEI. V was clipped by 3 bases and J by 1 base, with 3 bases between them. The CDR3 covers 12 residues. CDR3 amino acids: CASSDRNTEAFF. In DNA, the CDR3 is TGTGCCAGCAGTGACCGGAACACTGAAGCTTTCTTT.

The chain combines TRBV6-5 with TRBJ2-5; 7 bases align to TRBD2. CDR3 length: 14 residues. CDR1 is MNHEY, CDR2 SVGAGI, per germline. The ends lost 7 bases at V and 5 bases at J; junction bases unmatched: 10. CDR3 protein: CASTVRPSGETQYF. The CDR3 DNA sequence: TGTGCCAGCACCGTTCGCCCTAGCGGCGAGACCCAGTACTTC.

This clone occurred once. The V call is TRBV7-6, the J call TRBJ2-5; 9 bases fit TRBD2. Germline CDR1 reads SGHVS; CDR2 reads FNYEAQ. V was pared by 1 base and J by 9 bases, with 12 bases of the junction left unmatched. The CDR3 extends over 16 amino acids. CDR3 loop: CASSLGGGGAGEAQYF. DNA of the CDR3: TGTGCCAGCAGCTTAGGAGGCGGGGGGGCCGGTGAGGCCCAGTACTTC.

This clone is labeled large. The chain couples TRBV9 to TRBJ2-5; TRBD1 matches at 8 bases. After removal of 4 bases from V and 1 base from J, the junction contained 6 bases not matched to a gene. This CDR3 region has 15 residues. The germline V gene encodes CDR1 SGDLS and CDR2 YYNGEE. DNA of the CDR3: TGTGCCAGCAGCTCCGGACAGGGCCCCCAAGAGACCCAGTACTTC. This gives the protein CASSSGQGPQETQYF.